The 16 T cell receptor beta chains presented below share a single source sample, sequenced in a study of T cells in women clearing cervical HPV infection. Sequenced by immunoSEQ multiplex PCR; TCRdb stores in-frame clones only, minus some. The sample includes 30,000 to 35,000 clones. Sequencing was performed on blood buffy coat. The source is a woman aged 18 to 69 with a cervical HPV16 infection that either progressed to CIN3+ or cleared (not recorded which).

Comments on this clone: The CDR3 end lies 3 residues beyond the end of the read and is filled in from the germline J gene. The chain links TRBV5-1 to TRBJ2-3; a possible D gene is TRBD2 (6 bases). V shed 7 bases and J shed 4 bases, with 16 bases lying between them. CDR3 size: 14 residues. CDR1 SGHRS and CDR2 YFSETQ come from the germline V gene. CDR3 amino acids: CASRTGGGADTQYF. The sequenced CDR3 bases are TGCGCCAGCCGGACGGGTGGCGGGGCAGATACG. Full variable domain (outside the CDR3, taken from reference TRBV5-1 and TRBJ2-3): KAGVTQTPRYLIKTRGQQVTLSCSPISGHRSVSWYQQTPGQGLQFLFEYFSETQRNKGNFPGRFSGRQFSNSRSEMNVSTLELGDSALYLCASRTGGGADTQYFGPGTRLTVL.

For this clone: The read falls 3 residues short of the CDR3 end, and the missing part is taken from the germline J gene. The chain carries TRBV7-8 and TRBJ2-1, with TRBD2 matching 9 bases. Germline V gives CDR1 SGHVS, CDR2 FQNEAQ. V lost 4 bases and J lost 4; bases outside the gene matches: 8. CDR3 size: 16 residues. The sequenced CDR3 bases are TGTGCCAGCAGCTCTCTCTTGAGCGGGAGGTACAATGAG. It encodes CASSSLLSGRYNE. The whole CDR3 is CASSSLLSGRYNEQFF.

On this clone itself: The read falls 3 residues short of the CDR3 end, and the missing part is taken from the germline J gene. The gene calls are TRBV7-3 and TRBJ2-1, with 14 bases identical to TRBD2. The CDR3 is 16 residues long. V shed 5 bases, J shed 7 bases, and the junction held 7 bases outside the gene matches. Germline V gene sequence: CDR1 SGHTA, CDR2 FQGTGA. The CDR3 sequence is CASSLGLAGGWNEQFF. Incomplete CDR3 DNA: TGTGCCAGCAGCCTCGGACTAGCGGGGGGCTGGAATGAG. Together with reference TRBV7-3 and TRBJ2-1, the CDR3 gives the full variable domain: GAGVSQTPSNKVTEKGKYVELRCDPISGHTALYWYRQSLGQGPEFLIYFQGTGAADDSGLPNDRFFAVRPEGSVSTLKIQRTERGDSAVYLCASSLGLAGGWNEQFFGPGTRLTVL.

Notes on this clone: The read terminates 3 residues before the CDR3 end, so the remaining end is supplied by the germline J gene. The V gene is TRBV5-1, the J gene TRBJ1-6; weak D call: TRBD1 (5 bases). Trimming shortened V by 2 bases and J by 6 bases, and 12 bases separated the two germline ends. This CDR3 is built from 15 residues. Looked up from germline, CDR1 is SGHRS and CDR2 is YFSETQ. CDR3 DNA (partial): TGCGCCAGCAGCTTTAAGGGGCTAGGTAATTCACCC. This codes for CASSFKGLGNSP. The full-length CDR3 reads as CASSFKGLGNSPLHF.

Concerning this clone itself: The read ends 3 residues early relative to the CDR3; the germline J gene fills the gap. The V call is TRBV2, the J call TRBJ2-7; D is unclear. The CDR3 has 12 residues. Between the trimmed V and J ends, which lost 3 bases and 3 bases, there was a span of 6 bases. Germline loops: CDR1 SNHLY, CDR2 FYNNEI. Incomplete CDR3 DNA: TGTGCCAGCAGTGATTCCGGCTACGAG. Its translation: CASSDSGYE. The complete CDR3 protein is CASSDSGYEQYF.

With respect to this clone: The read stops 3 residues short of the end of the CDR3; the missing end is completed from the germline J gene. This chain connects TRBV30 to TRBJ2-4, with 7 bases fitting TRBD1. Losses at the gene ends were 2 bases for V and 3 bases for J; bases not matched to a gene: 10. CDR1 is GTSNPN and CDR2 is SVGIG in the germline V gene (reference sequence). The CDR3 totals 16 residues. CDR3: CAWSRGQIENKNIQYF. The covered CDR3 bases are TGTGCCTGGAGTCGGGGACAGATTGAAAACAAAAACATT.

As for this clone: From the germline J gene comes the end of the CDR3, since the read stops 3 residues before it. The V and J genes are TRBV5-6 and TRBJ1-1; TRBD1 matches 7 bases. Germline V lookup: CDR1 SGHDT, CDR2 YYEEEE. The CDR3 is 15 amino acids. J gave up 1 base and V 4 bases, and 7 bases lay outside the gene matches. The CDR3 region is CASSIRDRWNTEAFF. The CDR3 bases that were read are TGTGCCAGCAGCATTCGGGACAGATGGAACACTGAA.

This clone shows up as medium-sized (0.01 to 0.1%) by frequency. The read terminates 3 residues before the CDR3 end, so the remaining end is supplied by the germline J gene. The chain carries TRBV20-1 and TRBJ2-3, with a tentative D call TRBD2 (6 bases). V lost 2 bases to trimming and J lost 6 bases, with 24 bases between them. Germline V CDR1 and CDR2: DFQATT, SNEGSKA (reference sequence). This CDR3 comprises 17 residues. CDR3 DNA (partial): TGCAGTGCTAGACCCCCCGGAGGATTAGCGGCAGGGGATACG. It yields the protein CSARPPGGLAAGDT. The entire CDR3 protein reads CSARPPGGLAAGDTQYF.

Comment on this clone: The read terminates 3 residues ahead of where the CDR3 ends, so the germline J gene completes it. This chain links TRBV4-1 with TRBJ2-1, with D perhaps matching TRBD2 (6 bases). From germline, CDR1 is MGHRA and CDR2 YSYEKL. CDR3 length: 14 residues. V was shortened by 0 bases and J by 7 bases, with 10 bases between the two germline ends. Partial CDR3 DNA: TGCGCCAGCAGCCAAGAGGACCGGGGGAATGAG. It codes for CASSQEDRGNE. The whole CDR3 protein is CASSQEDRGNEQFF.

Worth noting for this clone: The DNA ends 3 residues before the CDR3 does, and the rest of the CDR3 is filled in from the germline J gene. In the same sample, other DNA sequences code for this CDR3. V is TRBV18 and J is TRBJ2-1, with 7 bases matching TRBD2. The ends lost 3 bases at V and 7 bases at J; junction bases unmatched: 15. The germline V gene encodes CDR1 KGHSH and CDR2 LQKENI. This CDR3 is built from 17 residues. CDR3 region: CASSPQARGSYANEQFF. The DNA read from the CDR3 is TGTGCCAGCTCACCCCAGGCGCGGGGGTCTTATGCGAATGAG.

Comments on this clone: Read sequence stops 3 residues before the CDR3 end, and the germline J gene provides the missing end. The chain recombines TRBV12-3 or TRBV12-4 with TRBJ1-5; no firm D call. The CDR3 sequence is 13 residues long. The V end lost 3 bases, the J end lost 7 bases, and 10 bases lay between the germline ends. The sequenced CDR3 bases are TGTGCCAGCAGTTTCCAGGTTGGGCAGCCC. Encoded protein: CASSFQVGQP. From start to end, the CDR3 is CASSFQVGQPQHF.

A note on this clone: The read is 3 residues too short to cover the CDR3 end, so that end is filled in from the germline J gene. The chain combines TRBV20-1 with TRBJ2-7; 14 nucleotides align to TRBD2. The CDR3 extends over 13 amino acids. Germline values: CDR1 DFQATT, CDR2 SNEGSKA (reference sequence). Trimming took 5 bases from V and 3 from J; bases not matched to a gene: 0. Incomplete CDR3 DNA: TGCAGTGCTGGACTAGCGGGAGGCTACGAG. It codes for CSAGLAGGYE. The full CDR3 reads CSAGLAGGYEQYF.

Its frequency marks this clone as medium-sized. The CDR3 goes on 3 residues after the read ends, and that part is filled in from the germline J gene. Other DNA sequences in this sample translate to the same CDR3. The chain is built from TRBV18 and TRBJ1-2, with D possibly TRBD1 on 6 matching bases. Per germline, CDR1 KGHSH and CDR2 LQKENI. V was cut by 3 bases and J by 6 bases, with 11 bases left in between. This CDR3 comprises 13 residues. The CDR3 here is CASSPRQEDGYTF. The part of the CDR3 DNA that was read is TGTGCCAGCTCACCGCGACAGGAAGATGGC.

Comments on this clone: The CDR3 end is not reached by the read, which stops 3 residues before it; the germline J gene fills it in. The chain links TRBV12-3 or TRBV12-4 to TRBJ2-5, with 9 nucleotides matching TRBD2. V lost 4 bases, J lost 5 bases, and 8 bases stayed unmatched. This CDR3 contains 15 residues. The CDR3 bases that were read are TGTGCCAGCAGTTCCCTAGCGGGGTTGTCGGAGACC. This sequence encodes CASSSLAGLSET. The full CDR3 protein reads CASSSLAGLSETQYF.

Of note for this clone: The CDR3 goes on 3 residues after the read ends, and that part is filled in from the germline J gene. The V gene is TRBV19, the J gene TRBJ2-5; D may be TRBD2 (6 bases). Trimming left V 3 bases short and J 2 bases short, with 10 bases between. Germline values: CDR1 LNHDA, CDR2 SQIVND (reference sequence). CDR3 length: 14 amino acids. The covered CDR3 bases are TGTGCCAGTAGTATTGGCGGGGCACAAGAGACC. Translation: CASSIGGAQET. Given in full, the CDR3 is CASSIGGAQETQYF.

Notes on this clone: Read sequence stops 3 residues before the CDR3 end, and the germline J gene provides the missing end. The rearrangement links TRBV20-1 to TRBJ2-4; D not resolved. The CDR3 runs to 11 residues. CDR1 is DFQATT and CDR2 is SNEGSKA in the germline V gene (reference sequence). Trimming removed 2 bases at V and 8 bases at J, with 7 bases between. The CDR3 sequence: CSARLQDIQYF. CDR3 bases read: TGCAGTGCTAGATTGCAGGACATT.